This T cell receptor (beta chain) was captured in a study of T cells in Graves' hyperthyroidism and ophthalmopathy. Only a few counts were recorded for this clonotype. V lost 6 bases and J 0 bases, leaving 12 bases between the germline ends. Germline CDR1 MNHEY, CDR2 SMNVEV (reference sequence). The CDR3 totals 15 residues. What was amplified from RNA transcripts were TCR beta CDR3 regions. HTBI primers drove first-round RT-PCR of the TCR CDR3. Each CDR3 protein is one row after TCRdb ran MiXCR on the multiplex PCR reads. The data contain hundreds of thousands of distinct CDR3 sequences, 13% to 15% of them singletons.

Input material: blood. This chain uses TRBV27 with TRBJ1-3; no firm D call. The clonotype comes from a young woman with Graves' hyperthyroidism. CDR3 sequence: CASSLDGSSGNTIYF. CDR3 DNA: TGTGCCAGCAGCTTGGACGGGAGCTCTGGAAACACCATATATTTT.